This TCR beta chain stems from a study of cytomegalovirus exposure and HLA in healthy donors. Findings and caveats of the study: A later analysis linked a missense variant in DCLRE1C to the trimming of TCR beta V and J genes.

As regards this clone: What it recognizes is unknown.

V lost 4 bases and J 3 bases, leaving 13 bases between the germline ends. The CDR3 is made up of 15 amino acids. Germline V gene sequence: CDR1 SGDLS, CDR2 YYNGEE. A multiplex PCR was run with 60 Vbeta primers and 13 Jbeta primers. Some clones are missing from TCRdb's copy, which holds only in-frame ones; the method was immunoSEQ multiplex PCR. Of approximately 100,000 clones in the sample, about 81% were seen once. J is TRBJ1-4 and V is TRBV9; D remains ambiguous. This sequence originates from a middle-aged man in good health and CMV-seronegative. The sequenced material came from PBMCs. The CDR3 DNA follows: TGTGCCAGCAGCAGGAGGACGGAACCTAATGAAAAACTGTTTTTT. The encoded protein is CASSRRTEPNEKLFF.